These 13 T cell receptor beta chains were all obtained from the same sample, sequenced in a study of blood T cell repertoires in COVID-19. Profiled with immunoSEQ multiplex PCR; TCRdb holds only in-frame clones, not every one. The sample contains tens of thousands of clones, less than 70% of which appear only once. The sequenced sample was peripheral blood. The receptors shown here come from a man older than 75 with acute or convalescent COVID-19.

CDR3 coding DNA: TGTGCCAGCAGCGGCGGGGAAGGGGCCGCAACTAATGAAAAACTGTTTTTT. Residues: CASSGGEGAATNEKLFF. This chain connects TRBV3-1 (or the pseudogene TRBV3-2) to TRBJ1-4; D may be TRBD1 (5 bases). CDR1 and CDR2 (germline): LGHDT, YNNKEL (reference sequence). This CDR3 has 17 amino acids. V was cut by 5 bases and J by 0 bases, with 16 bases left in between.

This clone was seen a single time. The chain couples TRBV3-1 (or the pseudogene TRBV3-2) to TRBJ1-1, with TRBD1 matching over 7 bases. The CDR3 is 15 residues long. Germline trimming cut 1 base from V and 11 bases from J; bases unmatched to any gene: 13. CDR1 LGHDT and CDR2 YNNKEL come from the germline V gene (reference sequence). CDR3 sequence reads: CASSQGGQGGPSAFF. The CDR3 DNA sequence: TGTGCCAGCAGCCAAGGCGGCCAGGGGGGACCCTCGGCTTTCTTT.

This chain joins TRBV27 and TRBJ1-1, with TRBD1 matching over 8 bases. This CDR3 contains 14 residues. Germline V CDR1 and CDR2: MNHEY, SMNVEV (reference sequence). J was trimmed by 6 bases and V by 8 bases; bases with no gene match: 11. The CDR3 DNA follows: TGTGCCAGCTCTAAAGCGACAGGGGTTGCTGAAGCTTTCTTT. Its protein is CASSKATGVAEAFF.

CDR3 in DNA: TGTGCCAGCAGCTTAGACTATAACTCCTACGAGCAGTACTTC. Amino acid sequence: CASSLDYNSYEQYF. The V gene is TRBV7-2, the J gene TRBJ2-7; D unclear. Trimming stripped 1 base from V and 0 bases from J, with 7 bases between. From germline, CDR1 is SGHTA and CDR2 FQGNSA. This CDR3 is built from 14 residues.

CDR3 nucleotide sequence: TGTGCCAGCAGCCTATGGACTAGCGGGGCCACAGATACGCAGTATTTT. This sequence encodes CASSLWTSGATDTQYF. The rearrangement joins TRBV11-3 to TRBJ2-3, with TRBD2 matching 12 bases. V trimming: 5 bases; J trimming: 2 bases; junction bases outside the gene matches: 5. Germline V lookup: CDR1 SGHNT, CDR2 YENEEA. The CDR3 is 16 amino acids.

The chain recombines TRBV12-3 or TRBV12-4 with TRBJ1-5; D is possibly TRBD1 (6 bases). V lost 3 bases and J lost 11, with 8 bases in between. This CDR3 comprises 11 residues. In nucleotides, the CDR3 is TGTGCCAGCAGTTTGGGGACAACCCAGCATTTT. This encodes CASSLGTTQHF.

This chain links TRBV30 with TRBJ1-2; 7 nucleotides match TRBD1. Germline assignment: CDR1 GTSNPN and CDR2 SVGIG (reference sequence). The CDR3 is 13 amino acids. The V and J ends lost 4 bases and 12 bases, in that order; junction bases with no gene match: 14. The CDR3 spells CAWNEGASGGNTF. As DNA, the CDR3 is TGTGCCTGGAACGAGGGGGCTTCAGGTGGGAACACCTTC. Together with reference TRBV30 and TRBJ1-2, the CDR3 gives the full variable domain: SQTIHQWPATLVQPVGSPLSLECTVEGTSNPNLYWYRQAAGRGLQLLFYSVGIGQISSEVPQNLSASRPQDRQFILSSKKLLLSDSGFYLCAWNEGASGGNTFGSGTRLTVV.

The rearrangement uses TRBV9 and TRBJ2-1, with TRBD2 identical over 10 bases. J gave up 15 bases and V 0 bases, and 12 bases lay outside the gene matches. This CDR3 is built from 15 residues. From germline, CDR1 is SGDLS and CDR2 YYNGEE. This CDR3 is CASSVDSGGALGRFF. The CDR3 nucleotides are TGTGCCAGCAGCGTAGACAGCGGGGGGGCCCTGGGGCGGTTCTTC.

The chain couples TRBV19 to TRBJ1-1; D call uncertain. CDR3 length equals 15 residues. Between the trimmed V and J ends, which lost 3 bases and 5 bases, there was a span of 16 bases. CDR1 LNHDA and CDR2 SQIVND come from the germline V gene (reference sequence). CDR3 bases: TGTGCCAGTAGTATTGGGTATCGGGGTGGGACTGAAGCTTTCTTT. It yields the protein CASSIGYRGGTEAFF.

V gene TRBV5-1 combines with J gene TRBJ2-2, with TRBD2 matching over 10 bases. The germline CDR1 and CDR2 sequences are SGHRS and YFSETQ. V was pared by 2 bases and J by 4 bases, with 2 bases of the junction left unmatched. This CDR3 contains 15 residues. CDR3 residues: CASSFSGRGTGELFF. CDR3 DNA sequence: TGCGCCAGCAGCTTCAGCGGGAGGGGCACCGGGGAGCTGTTTTTT.

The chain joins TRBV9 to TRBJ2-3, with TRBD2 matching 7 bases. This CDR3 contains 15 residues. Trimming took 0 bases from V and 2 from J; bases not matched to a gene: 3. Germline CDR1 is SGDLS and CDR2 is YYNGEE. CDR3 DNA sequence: TGTGCCAGCAGCGTAGGGGGACTACACACAGATACGCAGTATTTT. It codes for CASSVGGLHTDTQYF.

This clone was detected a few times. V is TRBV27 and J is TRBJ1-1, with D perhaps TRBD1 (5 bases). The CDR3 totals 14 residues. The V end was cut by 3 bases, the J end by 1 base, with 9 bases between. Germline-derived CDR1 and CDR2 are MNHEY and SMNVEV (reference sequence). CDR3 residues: CASSFTGANTEAFF. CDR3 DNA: TGTGCCAGCAGTTTTACAGGAGCGAACACTGAAGCTTTCTTT.

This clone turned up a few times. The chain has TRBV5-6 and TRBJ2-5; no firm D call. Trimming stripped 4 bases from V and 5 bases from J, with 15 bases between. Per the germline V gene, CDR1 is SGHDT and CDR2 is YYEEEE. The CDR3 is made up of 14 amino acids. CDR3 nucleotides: TGTGCCAGCAGCCGGTGGGCTGTAAAGGAGACCCAGTACTTC. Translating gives CASSRWAVKETQYF.